What follows describes a single T cell receptor (beta chain). The antigen it recognizes is unknown. Base qualities are missing; no much larger clone stands one base away. This specimen belongs to a study of blood T cells in healthy people across ages (dated by TCRdb to the mid-2010s). Background for the entire study: In model experiments, template switching captured roughly one uniquely barcoded TCR beta cDNA molecule for every two T cells. The study measured age-related changes in TCR beta repertoire diversity using deep sequencing normalized with unique cDNA molecular identifiers. Four age groups were formed from the donors: young (average approximately 15 years), middle-aged (just under 40), aged (over 55) and long-lived (around 82). Donors of different ages were randomly distributed across sequencing lanes to avoid experimental bias. The study analyzed two additional independent replicas of 1 million unique cDNA reads from the same blood draw for two donors, one aged 18 to 30 and one aged 80 or older.

The receptor library was made with 5' RACE. The sequencing machine was an Illumina HiSeq 2500. A second PCR of roughly 7 to 11 cycles was performed with a sample-barcoded 5' primer and a J-beta primer mix. Each TCR beta cDNA molecule received a unique molecular identifier from a template-switch 5' adaptor carrying 12 random nucleotides. At least 2.5 million CDR3-containing paired-end reads were obtained from each sample. The Mint cDNA synthesis kit, primed by a TRBC-specific oligonucleotide, was used to synthesize first-strand cDNA from all RNA. Following uracil-DNA glycosylase treatment, all cDNA underwent a first 18-cycle PCR with the universal primers M1SS and BC2_uni_R. In the source study's methods: Normalization of each sample was performed by random selection of 1 million high-quality reads, each carrying a distinct molecular identifier. Reads sharing molecular identifiers were discarded rather than binned into consensus sequences. MiTCR, run with a Q25 quality threshold and the strictest error-elimination algorithm, handled CDR3 identification, clonotype clustering and error correction. A nonparametric unseen species model with Euler transformation was used to estimate lower-bound total TCR beta diversity. Using fastp trimming at Q25 and MiXCR clonotype assembly, TCRdb reanalyzed the public sequencing data and kept in-frame beta chains. A single entry per CDR3 protein holds the most common genes and DNA from its merged rows. In this record, the V and J calls reflect TCRdb's handling and not the investigators' own analysis. The sample table shows about 1.7 million distinct CDR3 sequences, and under 30% are seen once. The ten largest clonotypes hold 7.7% of the sample.

Donors were 39 systemically healthy Caucasian individuals from Russia aged roughly 6 to 95 years. Each donor gave about 9.8 milliliters of peripheral blood, drawn into EDTA-treated Vacutainer tubes. Ficoll-Paque density-gradient centrifugation was used to isolate PBMCs, with at least 7 million per sample. Total RNA was extracted from PBMCs with Trizol reagent, with at least 5 micrograms obtained per sample. For every donor, an aliquot of PBMCs went through flow cytometry to measure the percentages of naive CD45RAhigh/CD27high T cells. The study at large found these results: Because donor CMV infection status was unknown, age-related changes in expanded clonotypes were potentially confounded. Because profiling used bulk unsorted PBMCs, naive and antigen-experienced compartments could not be compared conclusively. Estimates of total diversity based on one million sequenced T cells were considered lower bounds and underestimates. A strong correlation was found between observed TCR beta diversity and the percentage of naive T cells measured by flow cytometry. As age increased, observed TCR beta diversity per million T cells dropped in a roughly linear way, and a significant reduction was already evident by age about 36. Compared with the aged group, the long-lived group had more naive CD4+ T cells, fewer expanded clones and increased TCR diversity, a pattern suggesting age selection.

Input material: blood. This receptor was obtained from a woman in her twenties or thirties in good health.

The CDR3 protein sequence reads: CASSQDRVQNEQFF. Read as DNA, the sequence is TGTGCCAGCAGCCAAGACAGGGTCCAGAATGAGCAGTTCTTC. The sequence is built from TRBV3-1 and TRBJ2-1; TRBD1 is possibly the D segment (5 matching bases). The CDR3 goes from the cysteine to the phenylalanine over 14 residues. The retained sequence is limited to the CDR3, 42 bases, with the frame set at the first base. From a lookup of the germline V gene (reference sequence), CDR1 and CDR2 are LGHDT and YNNKEL. The V and J ends are trimmed by 0 bases and 7 bases, leaving 10 bases between them.